This TCR beta chain appears in the sequencing data of a study of siplizumab effects on memory and regulatory T cells (dated by TCRdb to about 2019). As for the study more broadly: The study looked at the effect of siplizumab, an anti-CD2 antibody, on alloreactive T-cell subsets in allogeneic mixed lymphocyte reactions made from human PBMCs. What the authors observed across the whole study: Because sequences at frequencies below about 10^-5 were poorly captured, only a minor fraction of alloreactive clones could be mapped back to unstimulated subsets. Unstimulated naive T cells appeared more diverse than memory T cells, and naive cells seemed to contribute substantially to the alloresponse. In reactions with siplizumab, an average of 68.8% of mappable alloreactive CD4+ clones were Treg-derived, compared with approximately 29% in control reactions. About 75-95% of proliferating CD4+ or CD8+ clones could not be given a naive or memory phenotype. Siplizumab significantly reduced the cumulative frequency of alloreactive sequences traceable to unstimulated CD4+ memory T cells. No functional confirmation was obtained for the suppressive function of proliferating Tregs from siplizumab cultures.

Sorted unstimulated T cells, along with proliferating T cells recovered from mixed lymphocyte reactions, underwent TCRbeta CDR3 sequencing. Fresh whole blood from some eleven HLA-typed healthy donors was used to isolate PBMCs. The library came from the immunoSEQ multiplex PCR assay. The deep sequencing platform assayed approximately 100,000 TCR templates per sample. Genomic DNA extracted from sorted T cells was the material used for TCRbeta CDR3 sequencing. In the authors' own workflow: The R programming language was used for clonal analysis of the TCRbeta CDR3 data. Comparing unstimulated samples against CFSE-low samples taken after the reaction was how alloreactive CD4+ and CD8+ clones were defined. Alloreactive CD4+ clones were assigned to regulatory or non-regulatory origin by matching sequences to sorted unstimulated Treg and non-Treg repertoires. TCRdb holds this immuneACCESS table with in-frame rearrangements only. Some clones are missing; in checked studies, unresolved V genes explain under half, and the rest has no known cause. That table supplies the V and J calls and clone size; D and trimming were determined from the DNA. For this sample the table gives tens of thousands of clones, of which 93% were detected only once. The top ten hold 6.5% of the sample.

About this clone: Its specific antigen is unknown. No quality values exist for individual bases; no much larger clone is one base distant.

CDR3 length: 14 amino acids, cysteine to phenylalanine. CDR3 DNA is the only sequence kept; it has 42 bases, read in frame from the first base. Via the germline V gene, CDR1 is KGHSH and CDR2 LQKENI. V loses 2 bases, J loses 6 bases, and the germline ends lie 14 bases apart. The sequenced sample was CD8+ T cells sorted from blood. This TCR was sampled from a human donor in good health. This chain is built from TRBV18 and TRBJ2-7; matching of 5 bases hints at TRBD1 as the D gene. The CDR3 is CASSPVDRGIEQYF. The bases are TGTGCCAGCTCACCAGTCGACAGAGGTATCGAGCAGTACTTC.